This is a list of T cell receptor beta chains from one sample in a study of blood T cell repertoires in COVID-19. TCRdb keeps only in-frame clones here, not all; method: immunoSEQ multiplex PCR. The sample has about 60,000 clones; about three quarters are singletons. Sequenced input: peripheral blood. The receptors stem from a man aged 25-45 years with COVID-19, enrolled during active disease. The CDR3 runs from the conserved cysteine through the conserved F or W. The D gene is left open where the match is weak. Clone size, where shown, is once, few, many, or a class for clones that have expanded.

d_call: -; v_call: TRBV5-5; clone_size: -; j_call: TRBJ1-2; cdr3_nt: TGTGCCAGCAGCTTGGTTCAGGGAGGGAGTGGCTACACCTTC; cdr3_aa: CASSLVQGGSGYTF
d_call: TRBD2; v_call: TRBV10-2; clone_size: once; j_call: TRBJ2-1; cdr3_nt: TGCGCCAGCAGTGAGGCGGGAGGGATGCAGTTCTTC; cdr3_aa: CASSEAGGMQFF
d_call: -; v_call: TRBV2; clone_size: -; j_call: TRBJ1-1; cdr3_nt: TGTGCCAGCAGTGACGGGGAAGCGCACACTGAAGCTTTCTTT; cdr3_aa: CASSDGEAHTEAFF
d_call: TRBD2; v_call: TRBV23-1; clone_size: -; j_call: TRBJ2-5; cdr3_nt: TGCGCCAGCAGTCGGGCGGGGGGGCGAGAGACCCAGTACTTC; cdr3_aa: CASSRAGGRETQYF
d_call: TRBD1; v_call: TRBV6-5; clone_size: -; j_call: TRBJ1-1; cdr3_nt: TGTGCCAGCAGGCGGGGACAGGGGACCACTGAAGCTTTCTTT; cdr3_aa: CASRRGQGTTEAFF
d_call: -; v_call: TRBV28; clone_size: once; j_call: TRBJ1-1; cdr3_nt: TGTGCCAGCAGTCTTAGCAAGGCCTTGGGCACTGAAGCTTTCTTT; cdr3_aa: CASSLSKALGTEAFF
d_call: -; v_call: TRBV9; clone_size: -; j_call: TRBJ2-3; cdr3_nt: TGTGCCAGCAGCGTGCACACCACGGGAGCAGATACGCAGTATTTT; cdr3_aa: CASSVHTTGADTQYF
d_call: -; v_call: TRBV19; clone_size: few; j_call: TRBJ1-5; cdr3_nt: TGTGCCAGTAGTATGAGATGGCAGCCCCAGCATTTT; cdr3_aa: CASSMRWQPQHF
d_call: TRBD2; v_call: TRBV6-5; clone_size: once; j_call: TRBJ2-7; cdr3_nt: TGTGCCAGTACTAGTAAGAGCGGGACCTACGAGCAGTACTTC; cdr3_aa: CASTSKSGTYEQYF
d_call: -; v_call: TRBV3-1/TRBV3-2; clone_size: -; j_call: TRBJ2-1; cdr3_nt: TGTGCCAGCAGCCAAGATACGAAGCTCTACAATGAGCAGTTCTTC; cdr3_aa: CASSQDTKLYNEQFF
d_call: -; v_call: TRBV21-1; clone_size: -; j_call: TRBJ1-1; cdr3_nt: TGTGCCAGCAGCACCTCGGTGACAGGGAAGGTTAGCACTGAAGCTTTCTTT; cdr3_aa: CASSTSVTGKVSTEAFF
d_call: -; v_call: TRBV9; clone_size: -; j_call: TRBJ2-3; cdr3_nt: TGTGCCAGCAGCGTAGACTCCGCCGCAGATACGCAGTATTTT; cdr3_aa: CASSVDSAADTQYF
d_call: -; v_call: TRBV2; clone_size: -; j_call: TRBJ2-1; cdr3_nt: TGTGCCAGCAGTGAGGATCCGGGTTGGAATGAGCAGTTCTTC; cdr3_aa: CASSEDPGWNEQFF
d_call: -; v_call: TRBV5-6; clone_size: -; j_call: TRBJ1-3; cdr3_nt: TGTGCCAGCAGCTTGGGTGCAGGCGCCTCTGGAAACACCATATATTTT; cdr3_aa: CASSLGAGASGNTIYF
d_call: -; v_call: TRBV18; clone_size: -; j_call: TRBJ2-5; cdr3_nt: TGTGCCAGCTCCCGAGGACAGCAAGAGACCCAGTACTTC; cdr3_aa: CASSRGQQETQYF
d_call: -; v_call: TRBV6-1; clone_size: -; j_call: TRBJ2-7; cdr3_nt: TGTGCCAGCAGTGAAGAGTGGCTTATTAACTACGAGCAGTACTTC; cdr3_aa: CASSEEWLINYEQYF
d_call: TRBD2; v_call: TRBV27; clone_size: -; j_call: TRBJ2-7; cdr3_nt: TGTGCCAGCAGTAAGACTAGCGGTACGGGGGAGCAGTACTTC; cdr3_aa: CASSKTSGTGEQYF
d_call: TRBD2; v_call: TRBV4-2; clone_size: -; j_call: TRBJ2-7; cdr3_nt: TGTGCCAGCAGCCACCCAGCGGGAGAGGAGGGCGAGCAGTACTTC; cdr3_aa: CASSHPAGEEGEQYF
d_call: -; v_call: TRBV11-3; clone_size: -; j_call: TRBJ2-6; cdr3_nt: TGTGCCAGCAGCTTAGAAGGCCTGACTGTCTCTGGGGCCAACGTCCTGACTTTC; cdr3_aa: CASSLEGLTVSGANVLTF
d_call: -; v_call: TRBV30; clone_size: many; j_call: TRBJ1-2; cdr3_nt: TGTGCCTGTGCGTTAGCTAACTATGGCTACACCTTC; cdr3_aa: CACALANYGYTF
d_call: -; v_call: TRBV4-1; clone_size: -; j_call: TRBJ2-7; cdr3_nt: TGCGCCAGCAGCCGCACAGGGTATTCGTCGGAGCAGTACTTC; cdr3_aa: CASSRTGYSSEQYF
d_call: -; v_call: TRBV27; clone_size: large; j_call: TRBJ1-1; cdr3_nt: TGTGCCAGCAGTTTAGGGGGGTGGGCGAACACTGAAGCTTTCTTT; cdr3_aa: CASSLGGWANTEAFF
d_call: TRBD2; v_call: TRBV2; clone_size: -; j_call: TRBJ2-1; cdr3_nt: TGTGCCAGCAGTGAAGGAGCTAGCGGGGGAACCTACAATGAGCAGTTCTTC; cdr3_aa: CASSEGASGGTYNEQFF
d_call: TRBD1; v_call: TRBV10-3; clone_size: -; j_call: TRBJ1-1; cdr3_nt: TGTGCCATCAGACAGACAGGGGGAAGGACTGAAGCTTTCTTT; cdr3_aa: CAIRQTGGRTEAFF
d_call: -; v_call: TRBV5-1; clone_size: -; j_call: TRBJ2-1; cdr3_nt: TGCGCCAGCAGCTTGCCCCAGGGGAATGAGCAGTTCTTC; cdr3_aa: CASSLPQGNEQFF
d_call: -; v_call: TRBV5-6; clone_size: -; j_call: TRBJ1-1; cdr3_nt: TGTGCCAGCATGGTCGGAACAGGCGAAGCTTTCTTT; cdr3_aa: CASMVGTGEAFF
d_call: TRBD2; v_call: TRBV19; clone_size: -; j_call: TRBJ2-5; cdr3_nt: TGTGCCAGTAGTGGGACTAGCGGGGGGGCCAAGGAGACCCAGTACTTC; cdr3_aa: CASSGTSGGAKETQYF
d_call: -; v_call: TRBV18; clone_size: -; j_call: TRBJ1-4; cdr3_nt: TGTGCCAGCTCACCTTCGGGAACTAATGAAAAACTGTTTTTT; cdr3_aa: CASSPSGTNEKLFF
d_call: -; v_call: TRBV11-2; clone_size: -; j_call: TRBJ2-3; cdr3_nt: TGTGCCGGCTCGCTAGGCGGTCCCACAGATACGCAGTATTTT; cdr3_aa: CAGSLGGPTDTQYF
d_call: -; v_call: TRBV5-4; clone_size: -; j_call: TRBJ2-5; cdr3_nt: TGTGCCAGCAGCCAGGGGACTAATCAAGAGACCCAGTACTTC; cdr3_aa: CASSQGTNQETQYF
d_call: -; v_call: TRBV12-3/TRBV12-4; clone_size: -; j_call: TRBJ2-1; cdr3_nt: TGTGCCAGCAGTTTAGTGTCATACAATGAGCAGTTCTTC; cdr3_aa: CASSLVSYNEQFF
d_call: TRBD1; v_call: TRBV20-1; clone_size: -; j_call: TRBJ2-2; cdr3_nt: TGCAGTGCCAGTTATGGTTACGACAGGGGAACCGGGGAGCTGTTTTTT; cdr3_aa: CSASYGYDRGTGELFF
d_call: -; v_call: TRBV15; clone_size: once; j_call: TRBJ2-1; cdr3_nt: TGTGCCACCAGCAGAGAGGGGGGAACAGGAGGCCATGAGCAGTTCTTC; cdr3_aa: CATSREGGTGGHEQFF
d_call: -; v_call: TRBV28; clone_size: -; j_call: TRBJ2-7; cdr3_nt: TGTGCCAGCAGGGGGGGGACAGGCCCCTACGAGCAGTACTTC; cdr3_aa: CASRGGTGPYEQYF
d_call: TRBD2; v_call: TRBV6-2/TRBV6-3; clone_size: -; j_call: TRBJ2-5; cdr3_nt: TGTGCCAGCAGCAGACTAGCGGGAGTAGGAGAGACCCAGTACTTC; cdr3_aa: CASSRLAGVGETQYF
d_call: -; v_call: TRBV19; clone_size: -; j_call: TRBJ1-1; cdr3_nt: TGTGCCAGTAGGAGCACAGGGAACACTGAAGCTTTCTTT; cdr3_aa: CASRSTGNTEAFF
d_call: TRBD1; v_call: TRBV7-6; clone_size: -; j_call: TRBJ2-6; cdr3_nt: TGTGCCAGCAGTTCGGGAACAGGGGGGATCCTGACTTTC; cdr3_aa: CASSSGTGGILTF
d_call: -; v_call: TRBV5-1; clone_size: -; j_call: TRBJ2-7; cdr3_nt: TGCGCCAGCAGTTTCGGCAGCGGAGCCTACGAGCAGTACTTC; cdr3_aa: CASSFGSGAYEQYF
d_call: -; v_call: TRBV5-8; clone_size: many; j_call: TRBJ1-2; cdr3_nt: TGTGCCAGCAGCTTTTACAGGGATGGCTACACCTTC; cdr3_aa: CASSFYRDGYTF
d_call: -; v_call: TRBV6-5; clone_size: -; j_call: TRBJ2-7; cdr3_nt: TGTGCCAGCGGGAGGATGAACGAGCAGTACTTC; cdr3_aa: CASGRMNEQYF
d_call: -; v_call: TRBV4-2; clone_size: -; j_call: TRBJ2-2; cdr3_nt: TGTGCCAGCACAGACACAGGGCTAAACACCGGGGAGCTGTTTTTT; cdr3_aa: CASTDTGLNTGELFF